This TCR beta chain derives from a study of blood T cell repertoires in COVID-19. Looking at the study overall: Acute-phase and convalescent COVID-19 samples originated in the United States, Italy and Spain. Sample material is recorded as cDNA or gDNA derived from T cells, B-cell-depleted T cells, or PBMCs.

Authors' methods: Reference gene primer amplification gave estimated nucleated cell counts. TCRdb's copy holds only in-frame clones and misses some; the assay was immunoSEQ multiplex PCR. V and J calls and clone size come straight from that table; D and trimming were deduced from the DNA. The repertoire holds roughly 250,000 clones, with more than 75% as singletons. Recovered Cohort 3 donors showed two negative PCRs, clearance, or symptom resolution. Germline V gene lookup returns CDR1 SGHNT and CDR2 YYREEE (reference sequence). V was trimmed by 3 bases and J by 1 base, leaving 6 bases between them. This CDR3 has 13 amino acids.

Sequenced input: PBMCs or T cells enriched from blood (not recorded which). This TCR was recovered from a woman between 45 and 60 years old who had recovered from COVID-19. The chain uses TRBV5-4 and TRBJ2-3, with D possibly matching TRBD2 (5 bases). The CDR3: CASSSGGTDTQYF. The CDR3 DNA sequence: TGTGCCAGCAGCTCCGGGGGCACAGATACGCAGTATTTT.